This TCR beta chain was captured in a study of blood T cell repertoires in COVID-19. CDR1 is MNHEY and CDR2 is SMNVEV in the germline V gene (reference sequence). Trimming at V came to 4 bases and at J to 5 bases, leaving 8 bases not matched to a gene. There are 16 residues in the CDR3. Per the study methods: Counts of nucleated cells, estimated from reference gene primer amplification, were obtained. Measured with immunoSEQ multiplex PCR; TCRdb has only the in-frame clones, and not every one. The V and J calls and the clone size are those of that table, but D and trimming were determined from the DNA. The data contain about 140,000 clones, 65% to 80% of them seen just once; the ten biggest clones take up 1.9%.

The chain recombines TRBV27 with TRBJ2-5; 12 bases fit TRBD1. The sample comprised peripheral blood. This sequence originates from a woman aged 55 to 70 with acute or convalescent COVID-19. The CDR3 bases are TGTGCCAGCAGTTCCCCCGGGACAGGGGGCGCGGAGACCCAGTACTTC. Protein: CASSSPGTGGAETQYF.